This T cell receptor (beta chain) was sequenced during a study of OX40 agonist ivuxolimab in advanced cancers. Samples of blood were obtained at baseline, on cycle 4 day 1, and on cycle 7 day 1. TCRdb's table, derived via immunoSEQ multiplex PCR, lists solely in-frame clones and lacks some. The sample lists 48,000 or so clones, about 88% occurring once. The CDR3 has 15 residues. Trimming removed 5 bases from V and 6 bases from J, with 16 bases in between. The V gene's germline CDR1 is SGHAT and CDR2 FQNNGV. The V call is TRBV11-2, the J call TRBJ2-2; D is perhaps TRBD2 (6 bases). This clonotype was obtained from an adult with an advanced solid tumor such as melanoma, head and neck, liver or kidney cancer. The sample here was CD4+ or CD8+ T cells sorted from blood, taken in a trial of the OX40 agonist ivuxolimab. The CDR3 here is CASSADRPGAGELFF. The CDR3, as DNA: TGTGCCAGCAGCGCGGACCGGCCGGGGGCCGGGGAGCTGTTTTTT.